This TCR beta chain was sequenced during a study of cytomegalovirus exposure and HLA in healthy donors (dated by TCRdb to 2015 to 2018). The study in broad terms: An earlier analysis of 587 of the donors reported 276 Gb of sequence data and some 110 million unique TCR beta sequences obtained from around 170 million T cells. A later genetic analysis took genome-wide SNP genotypes for about 55% of the roughly 670 donors and used that subset as a discovery cohort. HLA typing covered class I and class II loci at four-digit resolution. Every repertoire in the discovery cohort had been generated on one and the same sequencing platform. In an earlier analysis of 500 to 650 of the donors, high-throughput TCR beta sequencing was used to judge whether each TCR beta V gene segment behaved as functional or pseudogenic. The study used immunosequencing to profile the T cell repertoires of more than 650 subjects and linked those repertoires to cytomegalovirus serostatus. To study patterns of TCR occurrence, a later analysis re-analyzed previously published TCR beta repertoires from 500 to 850 donors and added high-resolution HLA genotyping. On average, 235,054 unique TCR beta nucleotide sequences were sequenced per donor among roughly 430 genotyped donors of the cohort, with roughly a sixth of those sequences being non-productive. Roughly 300 gigabases of sequencing data and 70 million to 85 million unique TCR sequences were included in an early release covering roughly 600 HLA-typed donors. Of the 300 to 500 genotyped donors, roughly 76% were placed in the genetic ancestry cluster associated with self-reported Caucasian donors. High-throughput TCR immunosequencing, statistical association of individual TCRs with disease status, and machine learning were combined to predict cytomegalovirus infection status. The number of donors typed differed by locus, with roughly 629-640 for A, B, C, DRB1 and DQB1, roughly 550 for DQA1, under 610 for DPA1, and 400 to 490 for DPB1. In the later analysis, no new phenotypic data were used to find candidate immune exposures; instead, reliance was placed on TCR beta sequences and their occurrence across donors. A few DR-DQ haplotypes were treated as single units for association and clustering because of strong linkage in the cohort. Donor age, sex, ethnicity and CMV serostatus were collected together with the repertoire data. Besides the first cohort of some 670 subjects, a separate validation cohort made up of 90 to 150 different subjects was used. The aim of the study was to test whether cataloging public T cell receptors could identify signatures of past pathogen exposure. What the research found in general, with its limitations: When HLA alleles, especially DR and DQ, strongly co-occurred, TCR associations were difficult to assign to individual alleles. Broadly in line with IMGT annotations, most TCR beta V segments showed up in productive rearrangements about 87% or about 30% of the time in an earlier analysis of several hundred of the donors. Because HLA typing was missing for some donors at each locus, association tests included only the typed subset. Specific HLA alleles were associated with roughly 16,000 TCR beta sequences at a false discovery rate of 0.05 in a later analysis. Correlated functional status among segregating V segments might reflect linkage disequilibrium, but an unknown experimental factor could not be ruled out. A further reported finding was that TCR beta sequences accurately predicted the HLA-A and HLA-B alleles for most subjects in the first cohort. A later analysis found that most CMV-associated TCR beta chains appeared HLA-restricted, with HLA associations seemingly driven largely by CMV exposure. Several of the top co-occurrence clusters appeared to be linked to parvovirus B19, influenza, CMV and Epstein-Barr virus, according to a later analysis. In a later analysis, TCR association rates were found to vary across HLA loci, with the most associated TCRs seen for DRB1 alleles and the fewest for HLA-C alleles. It was suggested by the authors that the approach could potentially be generalized to other disease states and immunological phenotypes. Because the 87-base-pair reads could not distinguish some IMGT-functional V segments, including TRBV6-2 and TRBV6-3, those segments were excluded. The presence/absence analyses assumed that sequencing depth was roughly uniform across donors, and that assumption may not be true. For the cohort, immune exposure information was limited to CMV serostatus. The sequencing pipeline was judged likely to have produced a cluster of highly shared sequence variants as a technical artifact. A total of about 150 TCR beta chains were listed by the study as associated with cytomegalovirus. A later analysis found that HLA-associated TCR beta chains were more clonally expanded and had lower generation probabilities than equally common non-associated chains. Most TCR sequences were seen in very few donors, while some public TCRs were found in many individuals. A later genetic analysis reported fewer N-insertions in productive TCRs among donors in an Asian-associated ancestry cluster than the approximately 670-donor mean. In vitro tests confirmed that a few of the cytomegalovirus-associated TCR beta chains recognize cytomegalovirus antigens. A later genetic analysis associated a missense DCLRE1C variant with V-gene and J-gene trimming of TCR beta chains, and an independent cohort replicated the association. Because counts were too low, roughly 17 rarely observed V segments, including chromosome 9 orphons, were left out of the earlier analysis of several hundred of the donors. In both the original and validation cohorts, the classifier was reported to diagnose cytomegalovirus status with high specificity and sensitivity. In this cohort, only TCR beta chains were sequenced, and detectable features were limited by the absence of alpha or paired-chain data.

In total, more than 500 healthy bone marrow donors made up the cohort. Cohort members were all nominally healthy when sampled, although unrecorded immune exposures were likely present. The donor was CMV seronegative and was included in the group of a few hundred seronegative cohort members. A peripheral blood sample was collected from each donor, and TCR beta sequencing was performed on peripheral blood mononuclear cells. The Qiagen DNeasy Blood Extraction Kit was used to extract genomic DNA from the blood cell samples. As concerns this clone: No cognate antigen has been identified for it. No base quality information exists; no much larger clone differs at one position.

Library preparation used the immunoSEQ multiplex PCR assay. A mixture of 60 forward primers for TCR Vbeta segments and 13 reverse primers for TCR Jbeta segments was used in the multiplex PCR. The CDR3 region of rearranged TCR beta genes was amplified from genomic DNA by a multiplex PCR assay. Amplified TCR beta libraries were sequenced as 87-base-pair reads on the Illumina HiSeq System. For the original study's pipeline: A later analysis tallied roughly 76 million unique TCR beta chains across the 666 repertoires, and about 10 million of those chains were shared by two or more donors. To remove PCR and sequencing errors, raw reads were error-corrected and collapsed into unique sequences using a nearest-neighbor algorithm that merged closely related sequences. V, D and J gene segments were assigned by aligning CDR3 sequences to IMGT reference sequences. For a sequence to be retained, a match of at least six nucleotides to both a V gene segment and a J gene segment was required. A rearrangement counted as productive if the CDR3 had no stop codons and remained in frame with V and J, and every other rearrangement counted as non-productive. Following IMGT convention, CDR3 was defined as the stretch from the second conserved V-encoded cysteine to the conserved J-encoded phenylalanine. Sequences without an unambiguous match to a single V gene segment were excluded from the earlier analysis of several hundred of the donors. An earlier analysis of a few hundred of the donors called V segments functional above 56.7% productive rearrangements and segregating when the between-donor standard deviation exceeded 5%. A statistical classification framework was built to diagnose cytomegalovirus status from the catalog of TCR beta chain sequences. In a later analysis, V and J genes were assigned by comparing TCR nucleotide sequences against IMGT/GENE-DB human TR gene sequences. Using the TCRdist pipeline, a later analysis assigned CDR3 sequences along with most-parsimonious VDJ recombination scenarios. A later analysis defined each TCR beta chain by its CDR3 amino acid sequence plus V-gene family, and excluded reads lacking a unique V-gene family. As a way to deal with suspected cross-contamination and a sequencing artifact, a later analysis dropped roughly 600 nucleotide sequences that were highly shared and had low generation probability. A later analysis calculated a clonal expansion index for each public chain from normalized within-repertoire ranks of inferred template counts. In a later analysis, generation probabilities were computed using a VDJ recombination model fitted to out-of-frame rearrangements, and the results were checked against IGoR. In a later analysis, hypergeometric tests were used to score TCR-TCR, TCR-HLA and TCR-CMV co-occurrence, with a repertoire-size bias correction applied to TCR pairs. A later analysis estimated false discovery rates by permuting HLA or CMV assignments 20 times. A later analysis grouped co-occurring TCRs with DBSCAN, adding TCRdist sequence similarity when clustering within HLA-allele-positive subsets. Repertoires with fewer than 30,000 or more than 120,000 public chains were left out of co-occurrence clustering, as were roughly five repertoires with anomalous nucleotide sharing. What TCRdb holds here is the immuneACCESS table cut down to in-frame rearrangements. Part of the clones is not present; checked against another copy, under half of the missing clones reflect an unresolved V gene, and the others are unexplained. That table is the source of V, J and clone size, and D and trimming were worked out from the DNA. In this sample the table shows 150,000 to 200,000 clones, about 87% of which occur a single time. The ten largest clonotypes hold roughly 1.8% of the sample.

V loses 4 bases of germline sequence and J loses 1 base, and the interval between the two ends is 7 bases. The germline V gene encodes CDR1 LGHNA and CDR2 YNFKEQ. The CDR3 measures 13 amino acids from cysteine to phenylalanine. Only CDR3 DNA is held: 39 bases, read in frame from base 1. Sequencing was carried out using PBMCs. Recombination connected TRBV4-2 to TRBJ2-5; too little of a D gene remains to name it. This receptor was obtained from a woman between 18 and 29 years old in good health and CMV-seronegative. CDR3 sequence: CASSLAVQETQYF. Here is the DNA: TGTGCCAGCAGCCTGGCGGTCCAAGAGACCCAGTACTTC.